Detailed here is one TCR beta chain. By frequency, this clonotype is medium-sized (0.01 to 0.1%), with no count recorded. The specificity of this receptor is unknown. This sample was taken from a study of T cell clusters in autoimmune cytopenias (dated by TCRdb to the late 2010s). Study-wide context: Among healthy donor controls, the mean age was approximately 56 years, the median age was roughly 58 years, and about 55% of the roughly 45 were female. Per sample, TRB sequencing gave a median depth of about 53,000 reads and a median of around 2,400 distinct TRB clonotypes. TRB and IGH repertoires from peripheral blood were sequenced in autoimmune cytopenia patients at active disease and during treatment follow-up, with healthy, CLL and autoimmune hepatitis controls included alongside. The goal of the study was to find out whether patients with autoimmune cytopenia have a disease-specific immune repertoire signature that could be used as a blood-based biomarker. For primary cytopenia the controls were 25 to 30 age-matched healthy donors, whereas for secondary cytopenia the controls were over 11 age-matched CLL patients. Autoimmune hepatitis repertoires were compared with those of approximately 22 age- and sex-matched healthy donors.

Per sample, roughly 240 ng of peripheral blood genomic DNA, 35,000 to 45,000 genome equivalents, was used for TRB amplification. To amplify TRB rearrangements, a touch-down multiplex PCR protocol was run with the TRB-A and TRB-B primer pools combined in a single tube. Illumina adapters and sample indices were attached to the amplicons through two consecutive PCR reactions using Phusion HS II polymerase. The amplicons were gel-purified using the NucleoSpin Gel and PCR Clean-up kit, after which quantification was performed by Qubit and quality was checked on an Agilent 2100 Bioanalyzer. Sequencing of the libraries was performed on an Illumina MiSeq with 600-cycle, single-indexed, paired-end runs. As for the authors' bioinformatics: Alignment and assembly of TRB reads were performed with MiXCR version 2.1.12 and the default MiXCR reference library. Each unique CDR3 nucleotide sequence defined a clone, and only productive sequences with at least two reads were analysed. To assess repertoire diversity, an R script computed alpha-parameterized diversity profiles (alpha 0 to 5), which included the Shannon (alpha 1) and Simpson (alpha 2) indices. The tcR package was used to compute combinatorial TRB VJ usage, and cohorts were compared on this usage by principal component analysis with ade4. TCRbeta CDR3s were clustered with GLIPH on cohort pairs matched by age and read depth, and cluster frequencies were compared by Wilcoxon test. TCRdb reprocessed the reads and lists each CDR3 protein sequence as a single entry, with no DNA. TCRdb assigned the V and J calls; the authors' analysis was not used. The table kept for this sample lists a few thousand distinct CDR3 sequences. The top ten clonotypes cover 65% to 75% of the sample.

Broader findings and caveats from the paper: The T cell clusters were defined in silico only, and their functional role remained to be validated experimentally. GLIPH suggested that primary autoimmune cytopenia patients lacked physiological T cell clusters: 50 to 55 clusters were exclusive to healthy donors versus approximately 18 exclusive to patients. Healthy donors showed approximately 3.3-fold more exclusive TRB clusters than active autoimmune hepatitis patients, consistent with an autoimmunity-wide signature. TRB repertoire shifts, with less even repertoires in secondary cytopenia and CLL, mostly reflected lymphoma bias rather than autoimmunity. The cluster-lack signature was not observed for secondary cytopenia versus CLL, as the signature was apparently masked by the dominant lymphoma-associated repertoire.

From its cysteine to its phenylalanine, the CDR3 spans 15 amino acids. No DNA was logged. CDR1 and CDR2, looked up from the germline V gene, are MNHEY and SVGAGI. This same sample was also taken into another study, of T cell repertoires in aging, cancer and after chemotherapy. Per that second paper: Six donor age groups were covered, ranging from 30 or younger up to 70 or older, and each group contained at least three individuals. Control TCR repertoires from healthy donors were recorded over several months to years, and clear clonal overlap was observed across re-sampling. In total, the full dataset held 8.5 million to 9.5 million TCR reads. Compared with age-matched healthy donors, untreated patients with hematological or solid cancers had significantly lower TCR diversity and higher clonality in blood. In healthy donors, the decline in TCR diversity with age was mainly explained by loss of richness, whereas in cancer patients loss of evenness was also found to contribute. An increase in median generation probability over the chemotherapy interval was observed in both cancer cohorts, suggesting that the repertoire was reconstituted through rebound thymic output. According to the authors, the repertoire data do not permit conclusions about immunological memory after chemotherapy. To look at immunoaging and at how T cells reconstitute after chemotherapy, the study profiled TCR beta repertoires in peripheral blood from both healthy donors and cancer patients. Alongside fewer than 100 healthy donors serving as a reference group, the cohort included some 210 cancer patients, of whom some 91 had hematological cancers and some 130 had solid cancers. TRB sequences were processed with MiXCR versions 2.12 and 3.0.5. Repertoire metrics included Shannon diversity, evenness, clonality (one minus evenness), and alpha-parameterized diversity profiles from alpha 0 to 5. The IGoR algorithm was used to calculate generation probabilities for clones in the paired samples taken before and after chemotherapy.

This chain joins TRBV6-5 to TRBJ2-2. This receptor was taken from a human donor in good health. Sequencing was performed on peripheral blood. The encoded CDR3 is CASSYQQRNTGELFF.